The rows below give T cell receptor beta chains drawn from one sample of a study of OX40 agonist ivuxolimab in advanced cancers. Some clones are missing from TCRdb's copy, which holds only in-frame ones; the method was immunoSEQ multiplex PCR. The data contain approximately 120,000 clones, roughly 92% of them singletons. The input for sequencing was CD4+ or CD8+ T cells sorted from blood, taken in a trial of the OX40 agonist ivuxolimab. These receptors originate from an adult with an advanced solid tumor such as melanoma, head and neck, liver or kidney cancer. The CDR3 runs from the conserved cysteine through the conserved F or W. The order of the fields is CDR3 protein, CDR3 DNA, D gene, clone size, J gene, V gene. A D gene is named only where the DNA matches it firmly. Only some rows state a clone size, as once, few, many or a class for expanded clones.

CDR3 protein: CASSAGLGGTQYF; CDR3 DNA: TGTGCCAGTAGTGCTGGACTAGGCGGCACGCAGTATTTT; D gene: TRBD2; clone size: -; J gene: TRBJ2-3; V gene: TRBV19
CDR3 protein: CASSLAGGLGDTQYF; CDR3 DNA: TGTGCCAGCAGCTTAGCTGGGGGGCTGGGAGATACGCAGTATTTT; D gene: -; clone size: few; J gene: TRBJ2-3; V gene: TRBV9
CDR3 protein: CSASKPGELFF; CDR3 DNA: TGCAGTGCTAGTAAGCCCGGGGAGCTGTTTTTT; D gene: -; clone size: -; J gene: TRBJ2-2; V gene: TRBV20-1
CDR3 protein: CASSHNLGGRDYGYTF; CDR3 DNA: TGTGCCAGCAGTCACAACTTGGGGGGGAGGGACTATGGCTACACCTTC; D gene: -; clone size: once; J gene: TRBJ1-2; V gene: TRBV27
CDR3 protein: CASSLYPPYNEQFF; CDR3 DNA: TGTGCCAGCAGCTTGTACCCCCCCTACAATGAGCAGTTCTTC; D gene: -; clone size: -; J gene: TRBJ2-1; V gene: TRBV7-6
CDR3 protein: CASTLLNTEAFF; CDR3 DNA: TGTGCCAGCACCCTGCTTAACACTGAAGCTTTCTTT; D gene: -; clone size: -; J gene: TRBJ1-1; V gene: TRBV28
CDR3 protein: CASSLEEGRYEQYF; CDR3 DNA: TGCGCCAGCAGCTTGGAGGAGGGGAGGTACGAGCAGTACTTC; D gene: -; clone size: -; J gene: TRBJ2-7; V gene: TRBV5-1
CDR3 protein: CASSVGSGNYNEQFF; CDR3 DNA: TGTGCCAGCAGCGTAGGGAGCGGAAACTACAATGAGCAGTTCTTC; D gene: -; clone size: -; J gene: TRBJ2-1; V gene: TRBV9
CDR3 protein: CASSLRDQETQYF; CDR3 DNA: TGCGCCAGCAGCTTGAGGGACCAAGAGACCCAGTACTTC; D gene: -; clone size: -; J gene: TRBJ2-5; V gene: TRBV5-1
CDR3 protein: CAISEVTGGLEQYF; CDR3 DNA: TGTGCCATCAGTGAGGTGACAGGGGGGCTCGAGCAGTACTTC; D gene: TRBD1; clone size: -; J gene: TRBJ2-7; V gene: TRBV10-3
CDR3 protein: CAWSVGGAQFF; CDR3 DNA: TGTGCCTGGAGTGTTGGGGGAGCGCAGTTCTTC; D gene: -; clone size: -; J gene: TRBJ2-1; V gene: TRBV30
CDR3 protein: CASGASGANVLTF; CDR3 DNA: TGTGCCAGCGGGGCTAGTGGGGCCAACGTCCTGACTTTC; D gene: -; clone size: -; J gene: TRBJ2-6; V gene: TRBV2
CDR3 protein: CASSTRGRDHYTDTQYF; CDR3 DNA: TGTGCCAGCAGTACCCGGGGGCGGGACCATTACACAGATACGCAGTATTTT; D gene: -; clone size: -; J gene: TRBJ2-3; V gene: TRBV7-2
CDR3 protein: CASSLQAGNYEQYF; CDR3 DNA: TGTGCCAGCAGTTTACAAGCGGGGAACTACGAGCAGTACTTC; D gene: TRBD2; clone size: -; J gene: TRBJ2-7; V gene: TRBV27
CDR3 protein: CAIGAGQPYNEQFF; CDR3 DNA: TGTGCCATCGGAGCCGGACAGCCATACAATGAGCAGTTCTTC; D gene: -; clone size: -; J gene: TRBJ2-1; V gene: TRBV10-3
CDR3 protein: CASSPPRSTRLSEAFF; CDR3 DNA: TGTGCCAGCTCACCACCCCGCTCTACTAGACTTTCTGAAGCTTTCTTT; D gene: -; clone size: -; J gene: TRBJ1-1; V gene: TRBV18
CDR3 protein: CASSYLGGISTLVLTF; CDR3 DNA: TGTGCCAGCAGTTACCTCGGAGGAATTTCCACCCTGGTCCTGACTTTC; D gene: -; clone size: -; J gene: TRBJ2-6; V gene: TRBV6-6